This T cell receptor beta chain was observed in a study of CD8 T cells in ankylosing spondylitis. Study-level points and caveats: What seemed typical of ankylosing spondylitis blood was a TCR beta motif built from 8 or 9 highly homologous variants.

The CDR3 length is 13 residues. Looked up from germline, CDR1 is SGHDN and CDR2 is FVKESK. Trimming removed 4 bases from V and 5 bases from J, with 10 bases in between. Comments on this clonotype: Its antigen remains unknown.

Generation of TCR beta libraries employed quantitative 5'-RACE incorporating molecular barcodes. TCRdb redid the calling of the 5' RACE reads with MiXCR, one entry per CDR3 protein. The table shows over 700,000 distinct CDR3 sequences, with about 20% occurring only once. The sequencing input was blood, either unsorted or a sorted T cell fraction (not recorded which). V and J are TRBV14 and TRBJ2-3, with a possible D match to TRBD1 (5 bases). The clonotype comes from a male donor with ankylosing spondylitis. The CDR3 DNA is TGTGCCAGCAGCCGGCAGGGCCGAGATACGCAGTATTTT. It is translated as CASSRQGRDTQYF.